The table lists the clone carrying this TCR beta chain with a count of one. What it binds is not known. In germline, CDR1 is SGHDT, CDR2 YYEEEE. This CDR3 is built from 16 residues. Unmatched junction bases numbered 7, after V lost 4 bases and J lost 1 base. Data came from immunoSEQ multiplex PCR; TCRdb stores just in-frame clones and leaves some out. Here the sample spans about 190,000 clones, approximately 91% being singletons. This sample stems from a study of T cell responses to AZD1222 COVID-19 vaccine. Overall study results and limits: Vaccine-associated CD4 TCRs spanned spike, dominant at 160-218 and 743-854.

The chain combines TRBV5-6 with TRBJ2-4; TRBD1 aligns across 8 bases. This sequence originates from an adult in good health. The sequenced sample was peripheral blood, obtained on day 0 of AZD1222 vaccination. The CDR3 DNA follows: TGTGCCAGCAGCGAGTATCGACAGGGGGCCAAAAACATTCAGTACTTC. Its protein product is CASSEYRQGAKNIQYF.